Each of the 22 T cell receptor beta chains below was sequenced from the same sample in a study of blood T cell repertoires in COVID-19. Clones were sequenced by immunoSEQ multiplex PCR, and TCRdb holds only the in-frame ones, with some missing. The sample lists over 85,000 clones, roughly 87% seen once, with about 5.7% in the top ten. Sequencing used peripheral blood. Receptors were obtained from a woman in her forties or fifties with COVID-19, enrolled during active disease.

V gene TRBV20-1 combines with J gene TRBJ1-1, with a possible D match to TRBD1 (6 bases). The CDR3 length is 11 residues. The ends were cut back, 7 bases at V and 5 bases at J, with 11 bases in the middle. CDR1 is DFQATT and CDR2 is SNEGSKA in the germline V gene (reference sequence). The DNA of the CDR3 is TGCAGTGTACAGGGAGGGACTGAAGCTTTCTTT. This gives the protein CSVQGGTEAFF.

This chain links TRBV7-3 with TRBJ2-3, with TRBD2 identical over 14 bases. The J segment lost 12 bases and the V segment lost 0 bases, leaving 11 bases of the junction unmatched. The V gene's germline CDR1 is SGHTA and CDR2 FQGTGA. This CDR3 comprises 17 residues. DNA of the CDR3: TGTGCCAGCAGCTTAACGGCGGGCGGGACTAGCGGGGGAGCACAGTATTTT. Its translation is CASSLTAGGTSGGAQYF.

V is TRBV9 and J is TRBJ1-6; TRBD1 aligns across 8 bases. V lost 0 bases and J lost 7; bases outside the gene matches: 3. The germline V gene encodes CDR1 SGDLS and CDR2 YYNGEE. CDR3 length: 15 residues. This CDR3 is CASSVVGQGNSPLHF. CDR3 nucleotides: TGTGCCAGCAGCGTAGTTGGACAGGGAAATTCACCCCTCCACTTT.

The CDR3 loop is CASSYGQGFYEQYF. In DNA form, the CDR3 reads TGTGCCAGCAGCTACGGACAGGGGTTCTACGAGCAGTACTTC. The chain links TRBV7-9 to TRBJ2-7, with 9 bases that match TRBD1. Trimming removed 4 bases from V and 3 bases from J; junction bases left unmatched: 4. CDR3 length: 14 amino acids. The germline V gene encodes CDR1 SEHNR and CDR2 FQNEAQ (reference sequence).

In this sample, this clone turned up once. V gene TRBV19 combines with J gene TRBJ1-1; the D is unclear. From germline, CDR1 is LNHDA and CDR2 SQIVND (reference sequence). V was clipped by 8 bases and J by 0 bases, with 16 bases between them. The CDR3 length is 15 residues. The CDR3 DNA reads as TGTGCCAGTGGCCAAAGTAACAGCCTGAACACTGAAGCTTTCTTT. Protein sequence: CASGQSNSLNTEAFF.

This sequence joins TRBV13 and TRBJ1-2; D gene ambiguous. The V end lost 5 bases, the J end lost 0 bases, and 13 bases lay between the germline ends. CDR1 and CDR2 from the germline V gene are PRHDT and FYEKMQ (reference sequence). The CDR3 consists of 15 residues. DNA of the CDR3: TGTGCCAGCAGCCCAGGCCTCTCCACTAACTATGGCTACACCTTC. Protein sequence: CASSPGLSTNYGYTF.

This clone was counted a single time. The CDR3 is CASSLEGSSGGANTGELFF. The CDR3 DNA reads as TGCGCCAGCAGCTTGGAAGGTTCTAGCGGGGGGGCGAACACCGGGGAGCTGTTTTTT. The rearrangement links TRBV5-1 to TRBJ2-2; 12 bases are shared with TRBD2. Germline V gene lookup returns CDR1 SGHRS and CDR2 YFSETQ. The CDR3 contains 19 residues. The junction had 6 bases not matched to a gene; V was cut back by 0 bases and J by 0 bases.

The rearrangement joins TRBV18 to TRBJ2-7, with TRBD1 matching over 11 bases. Trimming removed 3 bases from V and 2 bases from J; junction bases left unmatched: 0. The CDR3 contains 14 residues. CDR1 KGHSH and CDR2 LQKENI come from the germline V gene. The CDR3 DNA is TGTGCCAGCTCACCGGGACAGGGGGCCTACGAGCAGTACTTC. This translates into CASSPGQGAYEQYF.

This clone has a handful of counts. This chain connects TRBV28 to TRBJ1-2; 12 bases line up with TRBD1. Germline V gene lookup returns CDR1 MDHEN and CDR2 SYDVKM. The CDR3 extends over 15 amino acids. Germline trimming cut 6 bases from V and 7 bases from J; bases unmatched to any gene: 9. This CDR3 reads CASRITGTGGGGYTF. The CDR3 coding sequence is TGTGCCAGCAGAATTACCGGGACAGGGGGCGGTGGCTACACCTTC.

This rearrangement joins TRBV27 to TRBJ2-1; possibly TRBD2 for D (5 bases). Germline V gene lookup returns CDR1 MNHEY and CDR2 SMNVEV (reference sequence). Trimming left V 6 bases short and J 1 base short, with 10 bases between. This CDR3 has 14 residues. CDR3 loop: CASSPDFSYNEQFF. The CDR3 DNA is TGTGCCAGCAGCCCGGACTTTTCCTACAATGAGCAGTTCTTC.

The chain combines TRBV7-3 with TRBJ1-2; TRBD1 matches 9 bases. The ends lost 3 bases at V and 4 bases at J; junction bases unmatched: 6. Germline V lookup: CDR1 SGHTA, CDR2 FQGTGA. The CDR3 is 15 amino acids. This chain's CDR3 is CASSFKGQGSYGYTF. DNA of the CDR3: TGTGCCAGCAGCTTTAAAGGACAGGGGAGCTATGGCTACACCTTC.

This clone was seen more than once but under ten times. The gene calls are TRBV7-9 and TRBJ1-4; D is unresolved. Per the germline V gene, CDR1 is SEHNR and CDR2 is FQNEAQ (reference sequence). The CDR3 sequence is 16 residues long. V was shortened by 5 bases and J by 5 bases, with 18 bases between the two germline ends. The chain's CDR3 is CASSLRSQSANEKLFF. The CDR3 region has the DNA TGTGCCAGCAGCCTGCGCTCACAGTCGGCGAATGAAAAACTGTTTTTT.

The chain links TRBV6-5 to TRBJ1-2; 7 bases are shared with TRBD1. Germline lookup yields CDR1 MNHEY and CDR2 SVGAGI. The CDR3 has 13 amino acids. V lost 7 bases and J lost 5; bases outside the gene matches: 7. Written as DNA, the CDR3 is TGTGCCAGCAAAGAGGGGGCGAATTATGGCTACACCTTC. This sequence encodes CASKEGANYGYTF.

The CDR3 here is CASSLGYGYGYTF. CDR3 DNA: TGTGCCAGCAGTTTGGGCTATGGGTATGGCTACACCTTC. V usage is TRBV12-3 or TRBV12-4 and J usage is TRBJ1-2; D not certain. Deletions cut 3 bases from V and 5 bases from J, with 10 bases between. The CDR3 consists of 13 residues.

The chain employs TRBV25-1 and TRBJ2-3; 9 bases align to TRBD1. CDR3 length: 16 residues. CDR1 and CDR2 (germline): MGHDK, SYGVNS. Unmatched junction bases numbered 4, after V lost 1 base and J lost 2 bases. DNA of the CDR3: TGTGCCAGCAGTGAATGGGGACAGGGTTTCACAGATACGCAGTATTTT. It yields the protein CASSEWGQGFTDTQYF.

This clone has only one observation. V and J are TRBV6-5 and TRBJ1-1, with D uncertain. Trimming removed 4 bases at V and 0 bases at J, with 9 bases between. CDR1 and CDR2 (germline): MNHEY, SVGAGI. The CDR3 covers 14 residues. CDR3 residues: CASSFSGMNTEAFF. The CDR3 DNA follows: TGTGCCAGCAGTTTCTCGGGCATGAACACTGAAGCTTTCTTT.

The chain employs TRBV2 and TRBJ2-1, with D tentatively TRBD2 (6 bases). The germline CDR1 and CDR2 sequences are SNHLY and FYNNEI. The CDR3 runs to 21 residues. Between the trimmed V and J ends, which lost 3 bases and 0 bases, there was a span of 27 bases. CDR3 nucleotide sequence: TGTGCCAGCAGTGAGTCACCCCCGGGCGTATTGGCGGGAAACTCCTACAATGAGCAGTTCTTC. This gives the protein CASSESPPGVLAGNSYNEQFF. The full variable domain, its missing parts supplied by reference TRBV2 and TRBJ2-1, is EPEVTQTPSHQVTQMGQEVILRCVPISNHLYFYWYRQILGQKVEFLVSFYNNEISEKSEIFDDQFSVERPDGSNFTLKIRSTKLEDSAMYFCASSESPPGVLAGNSYNEQFFGPGTRLTVL.

This chain connects TRBV4-1 to TRBJ2-1; 8 positions agree with TRBD2. This CDR3 has 16 residues. Germline assignment: CDR1 MGHRA and CDR2 YSYEKL. V shed 3 bases, J shed 0 bases, and the junction held 4 bases outside the gene matches. The CDR3: CASSHPGGLSYNEQFF. For the CDR3, the DNA is TGCGCCAGCAGCCACCCGGGGGGGCTCTCCTACAATGAGCAGTTCTTC.

This rearrangement joins TRBV6-5 to TRBJ2-2, with 8 nucleotides matching TRBD1. V shed 6 bases and J 7 bases; nucleotides not matched to a gene: 10. CDR1 and CDR2 from the germline V gene are MNHEY and SVGAGI. The CDR3 loop spans 15 amino acids. The CDR3 region has the DNA TGTGCCAGCAGAAAAGGACAGGGAAGGGACGGGGAGCTGTTTTTT. As protein: CASRKGQGRDGELFF.

The J gene is TRBJ1-1, the V gene TRBV6-5; the match to TRBD1 covers 7 bases. CDR1 and CDR2 from the germline V gene are MNHEY and SVGAGI. The CDR3 is made up of 13 amino acids. Trimming at V came to 7 bases and at J to 4 bases, leaving 6 bases not matched to a gene. The CDR3 DNA reads as TGTGCCAGCACACTACAGGGGACCACTGAAGCTTTCTTT. This encodes CASTLQGTTEAFF.

The CDR3: CSVSGISGNTIYF. The CDR3 region has the DNA TGCAGCGTGTCAGGGATTTCTGGAAACACCATATATTTT. The genes are TRBV29-1 and TRBJ1-3, with a weak D call TRBD1 (5 bases). The V gene lost 6 bases and the J gene lost 1 base, with 10 bases spanning the gap. Germline V CDR1 and CDR2: SQVTM, ANQGSEA. CDR3 length equals 13 residues.

The genes are TRBV27 and TRBJ1-6; D is unresolved. V lost 1 base and J 9 bases, leaving 13 bases between the germline ends. This CDR3 has 15 amino acids. Per the germline V gene, CDR1 is MNHEY and CDR2 is SMNVEV (reference sequence). CDR3 loop: CASSLYPGEGSPLHF. CDR3 nucleotides: TGTGCCAGCAGTTTATATCCAGGAGAGGGTTCACCCCTCCACTTT.